This T cell receptor beta chain stems from a study of blood T cell repertoires in COVID-19. Authors' methods: Reference gene primers were amplified, and this amplification served to estimate nucleated cell counts. Sequencing was performed with immunoSEQ multiplex PCR; in TCRdb, only in-frame clones are kept and a portion is missing. The D gene and trimming were derived from the DNA, and the V and J assignments and clone size from that table. The sample records about 180,000 clones, 80% to 90% being singletons. In germline, CDR1 is GTSNPN, CDR2 SVGIG (reference sequence). CDR3 length equals 12 residues. V lost 0 bases and J lost 6, with 6 bases in between.

This clonotype was sampled from a woman in her 50s with acute or convalescent COVID-19. Material for sequencing was peripheral blood. This chain connects TRBV30 to TRBJ1-5; D gene uncertain. The CDR3 is CAWSVLSQPQHF. The CDR3 coding sequence is TGTGCCTGGAGTGTACTTAGTCAGCCCCAGCATTTT.